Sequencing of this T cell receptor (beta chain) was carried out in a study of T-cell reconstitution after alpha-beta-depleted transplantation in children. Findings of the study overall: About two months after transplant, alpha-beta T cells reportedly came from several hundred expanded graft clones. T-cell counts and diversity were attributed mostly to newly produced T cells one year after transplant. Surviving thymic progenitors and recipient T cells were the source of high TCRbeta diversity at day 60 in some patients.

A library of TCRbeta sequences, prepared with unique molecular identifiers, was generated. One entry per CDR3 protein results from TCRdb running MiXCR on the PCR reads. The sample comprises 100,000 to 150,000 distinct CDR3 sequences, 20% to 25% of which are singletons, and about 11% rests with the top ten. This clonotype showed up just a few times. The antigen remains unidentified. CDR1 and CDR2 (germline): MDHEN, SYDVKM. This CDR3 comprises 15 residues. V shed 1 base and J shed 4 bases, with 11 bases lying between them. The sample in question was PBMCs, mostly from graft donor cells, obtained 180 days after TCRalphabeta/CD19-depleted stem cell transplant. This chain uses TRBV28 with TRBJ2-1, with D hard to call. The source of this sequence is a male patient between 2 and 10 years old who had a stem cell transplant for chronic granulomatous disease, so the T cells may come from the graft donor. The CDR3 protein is CASSLLAPQYNEQFF. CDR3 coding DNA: TGTGCCAGCAGTTTATTGGCCCCACAGTACAATGAGCAGTTCTTC.